This is a list of T cell receptor beta chains from one sample in a study of neurological immune-mediated disorders. TCRdb re-called the 5' RACE reads through MiXCR, storing one row per CDR3 protein. The sample holds roughly 100,000 distinct CDR3 sequences, about 3.8% seen once. Sequencing used PBMCs. These receptors came from a young woman with multiple sclerosis. Each CDR3 is given with its conserved first and last residue. D genes are given only for firm matches. Clone size is stated in some rows and not others, as once, few, many or a class when expanded.

d_call: NA; v_call: TRBV29-1; j_call: TRBJ1-1; clone_size: many; cdr3_nt: TGCAGCGCCGGTCGTGGAGGCAGAGGGACTGAAGCTTTCTTT; cdr3_aa: CSAGRGGRGTEAFF
d_call: NA; v_call: TRBV7-2; j_call: TRBJ2-5; clone_size: many; cdr3_nt: TGTGCCAGCAGCTTAGGGGGCAGGGTCCGAGAGACCCAGTACTTC; cdr3_aa: CASSLGGRVRETQYF
d_call: NA; v_call: TRBV18; j_call: TRBJ1-1; clone_size: few; cdr3_nt: TGTGCCAGCTCTTCCGGAATCTTAGAAAACACTGAAGCTTTCTTT; cdr3_aa: CASSSGILENTEAFF
d_call: NA; v_call: TRBV12-3/TRBV12-4; j_call: TRBJ2-2; clone_size: many; cdr3_nt: TGTGCCAGCAGTTTCTCAGGGTGGACCGGGGAGCTGTTTTTT; cdr3_aa: CASSFSGWTGELFF
d_call: TRBD2; v_call: TRBV6-2/TRBV6-3; j_call: TRBJ2-1; clone_size: many; cdr3_nt: TGTGCCAGCGAGACTAGCGGGAATGAGCAGTTCTTC; cdr3_aa: CASETSGNEQFF
d_call: NA; v_call: TRBV20-1; j_call: TRBJ1-2; clone_size: many; cdr3_nt: TGCAGTCCTCGTGAGCGGACCTATGGCTACACCTTC; cdr3_aa: CSPRERTYGYTF
d_call: NA; v_call: TRBV10-3; j_call: TRBJ2-2; clone_size: many; cdr3_nt: TGTGCCATCAGTGATAGACAGGAGGGGAACACCGGGGAGCTGTTTTTT; cdr3_aa: CAISDRQEGNTGELFF
d_call: TRBD1; v_call: TRBV6-5; j_call: TRBJ1-6; clone_size: few; cdr3_nt: TGTGCCAGCAGTTACTCGAGGACAGGGGGCTCTTCACCCCTCCACTTT; cdr3_aa: CASSYSRTGGSSPLHF
d_call: NA; v_call: TRBV5-1; j_call: TRBJ2-2; clone_size: many; cdr3_nt: TGCGCCAGCAGCTCCAGCACCGGGGAGCTGTTTTTT; cdr3_aa: CASSSSTGELFF
d_call: NA; v_call: TRBV18; j_call: TRBJ1-4; clone_size: many; cdr3_nt: TGTGCCAGCTCACCGACAGCCACTAATGAAAAACTGTTTTTT; cdr3_aa: CASSPTATNEKLFF
d_call: NA; v_call: TRBV4-2; j_call: TRBJ1-4; clone_size: many; cdr3_nt: TGTGCCAGCAGCCCCAGCGCAACTAATGAAAAACTGTTTTTT; cdr3_aa: CASSPSATNEKLFF
d_call: NA; v_call: TRBV12-3/TRBV12-4; j_call: TRBJ2-6; clone_size: many; cdr3_nt: TGTGCCAGCCTTCAGGACGGGACATGGGGGCCTGGGGCCAACGTCCTGACTTTC; cdr3_aa: CASLQDGTWGPGANVLTF
d_call: TRBD2; v_call: TRBV11-1; j_call: TRBJ2-1; clone_size: many; cdr3_nt: TGTGCCAGCAGCCCTACTAGCGGGAGGAACAATGAGCAGTTCTTC; cdr3_aa: CASSPTSGRNNEQFF
d_call: TRBD2; v_call: TRBV7-7; j_call: TRBJ2-2; clone_size: many; cdr3_nt: TGTGCTAGCAGTCCTAGCGGGACCGGGGAGCTGTTTTTT; cdr3_aa: CASSPSGTGELFF
d_call: NA; v_call: TRBV28; j_call: TRBJ2-4; clone_size: many; cdr3_nt: TGTGCCAGCAGTTTATGGGGGGGGGGACAGCACCTAGCCAAAAACATTCAGTACTTC; cdr3_aa: CASSLWGGGQHLAKNIQYF
d_call: TRBD1; v_call: TRBV7-6; j_call: TRBJ2-1; clone_size: few; cdr3_nt: TGTGCCAGCAGCTTCGGACAGGGATCCTACAATGAGCAGTTCTTC; cdr3_aa: CASSFGQGSYNEQFF
d_call: NA; v_call: TRBV9; j_call: TRBJ1-2; clone_size: many; cdr3_nt: TGTGCCACCACAGTAGATCGAGATCAGGAGTCTAACTATGGCTACACCTTC; cdr3_aa: CATTVDRDQESNYGYTF
d_call: TRBD1; v_call: TRBV6-6; j_call: TRBJ2-1; clone_size: NA; cdr3_nt: TGTGCCAGCAGTTCGCTTTTCATTCCGGGACAGGCCATCTACAATGAGCAGTTCTTC; cdr3_aa: CASSSLFIPGQAIYNEQFF
d_call: TRBD2; v_call: TRBV6-5; j_call: TRBJ2-1; clone_size: many; cdr3_nt: TGTGCCAGCAGTTACTCGGGCGGGAGTAGCTATGAGCAGTTCTTC; cdr3_aa: CASSYSGGSSYEQFF
d_call: NA; v_call: TRBV5-6; j_call: TRBJ2-5; clone_size: many; cdr3_nt: TGTGCCAGCAGCTTGGTAAAGGCCGAGGAGACCCAGTACTTC; cdr3_aa: CASSLVKAEETQYF
d_call: TRBD2; v_call: TRBV20-1; j_call: TRBJ2-1; clone_size: many; cdr3_nt: TGCAGTGCTACAGAGCCTAGAAAGCGGGAGGGCCTCAATGAGCAGTTCTTC; cdr3_aa: CSATEPRKREGLNEQFF
d_call: TRBD2; v_call: TRBV14; j_call: TRBJ2-7; clone_size: few; cdr3_nt: TGTGCCAGCAGCCAACCACTAGCGGCCGCCTACGAGCAGTACTTC; cdr3_aa: CASSQPLAAAYEQYF
d_call: NA; v_call: TRBV5-6; j_call: TRBJ1-1; clone_size: NA; cdr3_nt: TGTGCCAGCAGCTTGTTGGCTACACACCCAGCTTTCTTT; cdr3_aa: CASSLLATHPAFF
d_call: TRBD2; v_call: TRBV7-9; j_call: TRBJ2-1; clone_size: many; cdr3_nt: TGTGCCAGCAGCTCCAGCGTGGGACTAGTTTCCAATGAGCAGTTCTTC; cdr3_aa: CASSSSVGLVSNEQFF
d_call: NA; v_call: TRBV28; j_call: TRBJ1-1; clone_size: NA; cdr3_nt: TGTGCCAGCACTACCCCTGGGGGCGCGGTTGAAGCTTTCTTT; cdr3_aa: CASTTPGGAVEAFF
d_call: NA; v_call: TRBV7-9; j_call: TRBJ2-1; clone_size: many; cdr3_nt: TGTGCCAGCAGCATCGGGACTCCCGAGCAGTTCTTC; cdr3_aa: CASSIGTPEQFF
d_call: TRBD1; v_call: TRBV5-1; j_call: TRBJ2-3; clone_size: many; cdr3_nt: TGCGCCAGCAATCAGCAGGGGGCGGGTACAGATACGCAGTATTTT; cdr3_aa: CASNQQGAGTDTQYF
d_call: TRBD1; v_call: TRBV6-5; j_call: TRBJ2-1; clone_size: many; cdr3_nt: TGTGCCAGCAGCCGGGGACAGGGGAAACACAATGAGCAGTTCTTC; cdr3_aa: CASSRGQGKHNEQFF
d_call: TRBD2; v_call: TRBV20-1; j_call: TRBJ2-5; clone_size: many; cdr3_nt: TGCAGTGCTAGAGATCCTAGCGGGCCTGGGGAGACCCAGTACTTC; cdr3_aa: CSARDPSGPGETQYF
d_call: NA; v_call: TRBV18; j_call: TRBJ2-1; clone_size: many; cdr3_nt: TGTGCCAGCTCACCCCGGGTGGGGGATGGCTCCTACAATGAGCAGTTCTTC; cdr3_aa: CASSPRVGDGSYNEQFF
d_call: NA; v_call: TRBV19; j_call: TRBJ1-1; clone_size: many; cdr3_nt: TGTGCCAGTAGTATACTAGTTCAACGACACATGAACACTGAAGCTTTCTTT; cdr3_aa: CASSILVQRHMNTEAFF
d_call: TRBD1; v_call: TRBV3-1; j_call: TRBJ2-1; clone_size: many; cdr3_nt: TGTGCCAGCAGTGGGGACAGGGCTTACAATGAGCAGTTCTTC; cdr3_aa: CASSGDRAYNEQFF
d_call: NA; v_call: TRBV5-6; j_call: TRBJ2-7; clone_size: many; cdr3_nt: TGTGCCAGCAGCAAGAAAATTAAGGACCTGGAGCAGTACTTC; cdr3_aa: CASSKKIKDLEQYF
d_call: TRBD1; v_call: TRBV20-1; j_call: TRBJ1-2; clone_size: many; cdr3_nt: TGCAGTGCAACCTTAATGGGACAGGGGGATTACTATGGCTACACCTTC; cdr3_aa: CSATLMGQGDYYGYTF
d_call: TRBD1; v_call: TRBV6-2/TRBV6-3; j_call: TRBJ1-2; clone_size: NA; cdr3_nt: TGTGCCAGCAGCGACCGGGACAGGGAAGGCTACACCTTC; cdr3_aa: CASSDRDREGYTF
d_call: NA; v_call: TRBV7-9; j_call: TRBJ2-1; clone_size: many; cdr3_nt: TGTGCCAGCAGCTCGTACAGGGCTTTTGTCAATGAGCAGTTCTTC; cdr3_aa: CASSSYRAFVNEQFF
d_call: NA; v_call: TRBV27; j_call: TRBJ2-7; clone_size: many; cdr3_nt: TGTGCCAGCAGTTTATTCACGGGACAAGCCTACGAGCAGTACTTC; cdr3_aa: CASSLFTGQAYEQYF
d_call: NA; v_call: TRBV20-1; j_call: TRBJ1-3; clone_size: many; cdr3_nt: TGCAGTGCTAGAGACCGGGACATCCCTCGCTCTGGAAACACCATATATTTT; cdr3_aa: CSARDRDIPRSGNTIYF
d_call: NA; v_call: TRBV7-2; j_call: TRBJ2-7; clone_size: many; cdr3_nt: TGTGCCAGCAGCTCGCGACCCTACGAGCAGTACTTC; cdr3_aa: CASSSRPYEQYF
d_call: NA; v_call: TRBV20-1; j_call: TRBJ1-2; clone_size: many; cdr3_nt: TGCAGTGCTAGATATGGCCCCCAGGCGGTGAACTATGGCTACACCTTC; cdr3_aa: CSARYGPQAVNYGYTF
d_call: NA; v_call: TRBV20-1; j_call: TRBJ1-2; clone_size: NA; cdr3_nt: TGCAGTGCTAGAGCGGCAGGAGCCGCTGGCTACACCTTC; cdr3_aa: CSARAAGAAGYTF
d_call: NA; v_call: TRBV5-1; j_call: TRBJ2-3; clone_size: many; cdr3_nt: TGCGCCAGCAGCTTGGCCGGACCGAGGGATACGCAGTATTTT; cdr3_aa: CASSLAGPRDTQYF
d_call: NA; v_call: TRBV30; j_call: TRBJ1-1; clone_size: few; cdr3_nt: TGTGCCTGGGGTGAGGGGACGAACACTGAAGCTTTCTTT; cdr3_aa: CAWGEGTNTEAFF
d_call: TRBD1; v_call: TRBV28; j_call: TRBJ1-1; clone_size: many; cdr3_nt: TGTGCCAGCAGTCAGACAGGGATCATGAACACTGAAGCTTTCTTT; cdr3_aa: CASSQTGIMNTEAFF
d_call: TRBD1; v_call: TRBV12-3/TRBV12-4; j_call: TRBJ1-1; clone_size: many; cdr3_nt: TGTGCCAGCAGGGGACAGATTTTGAACACTGAAGCTTTCTTT; cdr3_aa: CASRGQILNTEAFF